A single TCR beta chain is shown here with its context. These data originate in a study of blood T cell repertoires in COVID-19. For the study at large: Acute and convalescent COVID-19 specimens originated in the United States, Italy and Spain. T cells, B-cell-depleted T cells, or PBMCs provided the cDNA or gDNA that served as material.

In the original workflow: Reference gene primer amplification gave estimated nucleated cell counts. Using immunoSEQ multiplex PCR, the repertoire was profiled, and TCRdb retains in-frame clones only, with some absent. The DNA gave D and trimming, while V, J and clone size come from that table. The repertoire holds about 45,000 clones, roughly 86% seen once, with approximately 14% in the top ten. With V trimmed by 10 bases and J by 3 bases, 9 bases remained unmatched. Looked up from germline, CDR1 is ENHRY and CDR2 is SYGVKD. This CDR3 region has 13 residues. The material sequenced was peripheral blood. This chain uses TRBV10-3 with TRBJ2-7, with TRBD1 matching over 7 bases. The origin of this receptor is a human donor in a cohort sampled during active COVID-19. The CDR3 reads CATSLTGNYEQYF. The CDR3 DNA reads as TGTGCCACTTCACTGACAGGGAACTACGAGCAGTACTTC.